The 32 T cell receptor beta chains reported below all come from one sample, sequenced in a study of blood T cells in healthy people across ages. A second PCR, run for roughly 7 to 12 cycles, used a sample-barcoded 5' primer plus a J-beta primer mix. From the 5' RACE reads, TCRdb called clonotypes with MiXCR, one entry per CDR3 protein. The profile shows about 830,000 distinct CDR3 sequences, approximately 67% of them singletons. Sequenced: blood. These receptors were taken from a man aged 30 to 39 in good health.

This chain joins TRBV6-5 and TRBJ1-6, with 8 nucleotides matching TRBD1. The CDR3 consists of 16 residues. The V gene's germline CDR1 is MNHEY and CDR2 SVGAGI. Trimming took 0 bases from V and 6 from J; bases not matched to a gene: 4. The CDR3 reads CASSYSRTGINSPLHF. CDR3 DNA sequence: TGTGCCAGCAGTTACTCACGGACAGGGATTAATTCACCCCTCCACTTT.

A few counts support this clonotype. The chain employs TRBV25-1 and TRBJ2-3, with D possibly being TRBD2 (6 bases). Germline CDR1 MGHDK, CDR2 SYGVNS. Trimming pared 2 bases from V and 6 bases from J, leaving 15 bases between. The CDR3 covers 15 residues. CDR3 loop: CASSEGGLSMDTQYF. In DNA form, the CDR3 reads TGTGCCAGCAGTGAAGGGGGACTCTCGATGGATACGCAGTATTTT. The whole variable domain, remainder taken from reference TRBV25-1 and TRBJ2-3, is EADIYQTPRYLVIGTGKKITLECSQTMGHDKMYWYQQDPGMELHLIHYSYGVNSTEKGDLSSESTVSRIRTEHFPLTLESARPSHTSQYLCASSEGGLSMDTQYFGPGTRLTVL.

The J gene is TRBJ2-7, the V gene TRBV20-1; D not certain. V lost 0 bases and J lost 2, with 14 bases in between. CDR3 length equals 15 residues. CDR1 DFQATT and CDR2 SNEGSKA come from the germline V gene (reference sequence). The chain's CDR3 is CSARDKGAGPYEQYF. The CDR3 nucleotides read TGCAGTGCTAGAGATAAGGGTGCCGGGCCCTACGAGCAGTACTTC.

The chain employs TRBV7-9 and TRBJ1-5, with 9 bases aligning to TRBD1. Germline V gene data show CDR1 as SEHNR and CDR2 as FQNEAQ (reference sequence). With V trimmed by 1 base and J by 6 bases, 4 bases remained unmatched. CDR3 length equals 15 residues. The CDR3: CASSLGTGATQPQHF. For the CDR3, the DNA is TGTGCCAGCAGCTTAGGGACAGGGGCGACTCAGCCCCAGCATTTT.

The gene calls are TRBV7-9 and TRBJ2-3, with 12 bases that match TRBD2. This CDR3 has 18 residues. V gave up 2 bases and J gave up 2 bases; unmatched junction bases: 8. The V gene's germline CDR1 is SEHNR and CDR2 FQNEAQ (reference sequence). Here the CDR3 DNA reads TGTGCCAGCAGCTTAACCCCACTAGCGGGGGGCGTCACAGATACGCAGTATTTT. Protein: CASSLTPLAGGVTDTQYF.

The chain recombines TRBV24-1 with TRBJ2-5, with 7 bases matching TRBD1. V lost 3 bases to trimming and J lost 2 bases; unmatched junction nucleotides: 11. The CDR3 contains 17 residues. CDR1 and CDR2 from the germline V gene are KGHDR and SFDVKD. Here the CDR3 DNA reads TGTGCCACCAGTGATCTCTCCCCTTGGACAGGACAAGAGACCCAGTACTTC. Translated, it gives CATSDLSPWTGQETQYF.

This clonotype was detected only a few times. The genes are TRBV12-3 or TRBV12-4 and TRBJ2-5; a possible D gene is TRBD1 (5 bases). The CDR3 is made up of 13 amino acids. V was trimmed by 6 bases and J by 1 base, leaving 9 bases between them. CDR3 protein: CASSVRVQETQYF. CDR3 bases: TGTGCCAGCAGCGTCAGGGTCCAAGAGACCCAGTACTTC.

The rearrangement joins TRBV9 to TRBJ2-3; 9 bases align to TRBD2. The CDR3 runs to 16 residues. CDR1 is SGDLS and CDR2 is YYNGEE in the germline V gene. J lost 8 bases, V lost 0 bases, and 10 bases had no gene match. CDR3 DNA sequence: TGTGCCAGCAGCGTAGGTCGGCGGGGGGGCCCGGGTACGCAGTATTTT. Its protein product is CASSVGRRGGPGTQYF. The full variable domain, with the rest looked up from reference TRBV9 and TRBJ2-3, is DSGVTQTPKHLITATGQRVTLRCSPRSGDLSVYWYQQSLDQGLQFLIQYYNGEERAKGNILERFSAQQFPDLHSELNLSSLELGDSALYFCASSVGRRGGPGTQYFGPGTRLTVL.

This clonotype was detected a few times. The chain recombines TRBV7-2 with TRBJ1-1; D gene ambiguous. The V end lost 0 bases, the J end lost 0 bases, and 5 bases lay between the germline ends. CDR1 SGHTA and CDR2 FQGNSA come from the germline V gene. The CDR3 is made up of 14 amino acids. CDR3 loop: CASSLALMNTEAFF. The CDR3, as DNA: TGTGCCAGCAGCTTAGCGTTGATGAACACTGAAGCTTTCTTT.

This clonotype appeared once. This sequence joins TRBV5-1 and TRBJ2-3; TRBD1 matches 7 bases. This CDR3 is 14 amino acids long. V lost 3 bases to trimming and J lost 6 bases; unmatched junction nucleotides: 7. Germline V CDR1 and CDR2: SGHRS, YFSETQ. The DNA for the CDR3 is TGCGCCAGCAGCTCAAGACAGGGATGGGATACGCAGTATTTT. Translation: CASSSRQGWDTQYF.

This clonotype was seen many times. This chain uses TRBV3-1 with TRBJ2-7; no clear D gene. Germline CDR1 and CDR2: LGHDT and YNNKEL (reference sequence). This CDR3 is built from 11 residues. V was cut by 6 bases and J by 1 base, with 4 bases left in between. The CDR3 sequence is CASRDSYEQYF. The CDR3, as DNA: TGTGCCAGCAGGGATTCCTACGAGCAGTACTTC.

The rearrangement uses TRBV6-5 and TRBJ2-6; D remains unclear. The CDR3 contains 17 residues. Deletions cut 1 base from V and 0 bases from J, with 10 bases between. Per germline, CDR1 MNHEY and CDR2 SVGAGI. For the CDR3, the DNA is TGTGCCAGCAGTTACTTGGATCGTAGCTCTGGGGCCAACGTCCTGACTTTC. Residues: CASSYLDRSSGANVLTF.

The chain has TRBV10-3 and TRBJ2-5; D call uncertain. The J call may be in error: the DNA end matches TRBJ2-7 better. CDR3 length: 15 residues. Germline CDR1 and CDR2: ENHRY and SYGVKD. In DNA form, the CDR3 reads TGTGCCATCAGTGAGTCCGGCAGGCAAGGATTCGAGCAGTACTTC. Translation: CAISESGRQGFEQYF.

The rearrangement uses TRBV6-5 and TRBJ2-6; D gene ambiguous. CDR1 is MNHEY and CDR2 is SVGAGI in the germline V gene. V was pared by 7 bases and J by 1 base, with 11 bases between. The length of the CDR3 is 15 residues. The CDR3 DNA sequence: TGTGCCAGCACCATAGACCCTTCTGGGGCCAACGTCCTGACTTTC. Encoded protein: CASTIDPSGANVLTF.

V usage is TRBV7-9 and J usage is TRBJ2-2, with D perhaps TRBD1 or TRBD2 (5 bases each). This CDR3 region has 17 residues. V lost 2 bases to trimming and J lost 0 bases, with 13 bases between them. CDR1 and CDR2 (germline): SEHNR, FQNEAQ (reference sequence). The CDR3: CASSLIPGAANTGELFF. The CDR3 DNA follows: TGTGCCAGCAGCTTAATCCCCGGGGCCGCGAACACCGGGGAGCTGTTTTTT.

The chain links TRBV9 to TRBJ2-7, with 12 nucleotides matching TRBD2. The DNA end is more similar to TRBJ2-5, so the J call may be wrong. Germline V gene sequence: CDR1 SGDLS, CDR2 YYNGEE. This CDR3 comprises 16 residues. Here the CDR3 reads CASSVGASGGVETQYF. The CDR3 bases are TGTGCCAGCAGCGTCGGAGCTAGCGGGGGGGTGGAGACCCAGTACTTC.

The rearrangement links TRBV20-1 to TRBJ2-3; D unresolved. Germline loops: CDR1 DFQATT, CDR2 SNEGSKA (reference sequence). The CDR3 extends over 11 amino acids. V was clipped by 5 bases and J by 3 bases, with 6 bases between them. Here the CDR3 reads CSAPPTDTQYF. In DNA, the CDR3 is TGCAGTGCTCCACCTACAGATACGCAGTATTTT.

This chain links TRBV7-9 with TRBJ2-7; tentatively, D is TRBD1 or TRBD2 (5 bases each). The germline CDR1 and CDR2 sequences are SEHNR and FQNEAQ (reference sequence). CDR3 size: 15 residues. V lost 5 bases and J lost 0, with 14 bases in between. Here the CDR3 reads CASSAPGRISYEQYF. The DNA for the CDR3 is TGTGCCAGCAGCGCCCCGGGACGGATCTCCTACGAGCAGTACTTC.

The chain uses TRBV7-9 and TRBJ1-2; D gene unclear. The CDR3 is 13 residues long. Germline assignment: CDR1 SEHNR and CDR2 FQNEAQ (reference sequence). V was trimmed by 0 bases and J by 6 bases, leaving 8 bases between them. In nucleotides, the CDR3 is TGTGCCAGCAGCTTAGCCTCGGTGGATGGCTACACCTTC. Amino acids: CASSLASVDGYTF.

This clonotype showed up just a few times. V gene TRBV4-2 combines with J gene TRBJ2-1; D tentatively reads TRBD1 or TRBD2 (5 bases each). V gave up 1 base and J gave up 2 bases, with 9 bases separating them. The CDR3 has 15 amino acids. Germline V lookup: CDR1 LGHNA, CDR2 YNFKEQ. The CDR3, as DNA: TGTGCCAGCAGCCAAGGGGGGACGGCCTACAATGAGCAGTTCTTC. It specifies CASSQGGTAYNEQFF.

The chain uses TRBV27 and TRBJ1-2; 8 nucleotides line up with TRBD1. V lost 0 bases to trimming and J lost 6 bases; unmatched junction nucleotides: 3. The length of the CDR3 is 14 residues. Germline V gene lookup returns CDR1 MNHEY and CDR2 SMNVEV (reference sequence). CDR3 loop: CASSLSAGGNGYTF. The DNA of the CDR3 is TGTGCCAGCAGTTTATCGGCAGGGGGCAATGGCTACACCTTC.

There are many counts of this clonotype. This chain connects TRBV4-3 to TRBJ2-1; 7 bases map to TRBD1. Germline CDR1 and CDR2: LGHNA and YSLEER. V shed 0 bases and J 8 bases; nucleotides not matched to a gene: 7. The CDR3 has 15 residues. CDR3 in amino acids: CASSQERGLQYEQFF. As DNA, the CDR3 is TGCGCCAGCAGCCAAGAAAGGGGGCTGCAATATGAGCAGTTCTTC.

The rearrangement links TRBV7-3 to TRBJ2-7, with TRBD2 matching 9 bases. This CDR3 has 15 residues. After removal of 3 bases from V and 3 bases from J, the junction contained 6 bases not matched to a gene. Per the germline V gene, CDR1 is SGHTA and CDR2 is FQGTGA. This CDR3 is CASSFGAGGIYEQYF. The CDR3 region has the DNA TGTGCCAGCAGCTTTGGGGCGGGGGGGATCTACGAGCAGTACTTC.

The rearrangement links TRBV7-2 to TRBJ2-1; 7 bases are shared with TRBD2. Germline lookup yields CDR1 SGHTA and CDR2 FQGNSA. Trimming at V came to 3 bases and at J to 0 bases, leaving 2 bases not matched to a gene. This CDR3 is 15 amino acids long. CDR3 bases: TGTGCCAGCAGCTTCAGGACTAGCTCCTACAATGAGCAGTTCTTC. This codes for CASSFRTSSYNEQFF.

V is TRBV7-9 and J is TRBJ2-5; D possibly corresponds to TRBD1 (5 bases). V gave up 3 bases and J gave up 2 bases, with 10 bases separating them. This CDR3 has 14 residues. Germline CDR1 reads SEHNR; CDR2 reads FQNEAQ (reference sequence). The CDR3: CASSFLGPQETQYF. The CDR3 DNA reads TGTGCCAGCAGCTTCCTGGGGCCTCAAGAGACCCAGTACTTC.

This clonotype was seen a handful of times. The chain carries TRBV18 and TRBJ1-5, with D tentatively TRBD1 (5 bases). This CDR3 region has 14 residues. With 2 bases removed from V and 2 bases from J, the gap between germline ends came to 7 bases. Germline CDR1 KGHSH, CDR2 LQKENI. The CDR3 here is CASSPTTGNQPQHF. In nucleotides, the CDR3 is TGTGCCAGCTCACCAACGACAGGCAATCAGCCCCAGCATTTT.

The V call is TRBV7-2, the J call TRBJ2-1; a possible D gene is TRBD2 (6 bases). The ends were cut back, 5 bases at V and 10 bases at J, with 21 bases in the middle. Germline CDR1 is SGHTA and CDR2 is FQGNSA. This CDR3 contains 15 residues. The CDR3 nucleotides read TGTGCCAGCAGCATCGAAGTGCGGGGCCCCACCGAGCAGTTCTTC. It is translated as CASSIEVRGPTEQFF.

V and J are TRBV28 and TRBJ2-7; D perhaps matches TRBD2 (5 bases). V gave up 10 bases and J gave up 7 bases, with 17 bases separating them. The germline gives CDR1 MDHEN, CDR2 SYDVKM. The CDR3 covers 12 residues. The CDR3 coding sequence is TGTGCCACCCACAACGGCCGAGGGGAGCAGTACTTC. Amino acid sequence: CATHNGRGEQYF.

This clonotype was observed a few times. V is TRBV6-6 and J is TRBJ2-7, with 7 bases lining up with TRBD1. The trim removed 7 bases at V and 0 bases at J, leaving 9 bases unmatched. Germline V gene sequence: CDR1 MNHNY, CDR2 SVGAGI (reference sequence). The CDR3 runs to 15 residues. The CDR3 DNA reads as TGTGCCAGCATCGAGGGGACAGCTAGCTCCTACGAGCAGTACTTC. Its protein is CASIEGTASSYEQYF.

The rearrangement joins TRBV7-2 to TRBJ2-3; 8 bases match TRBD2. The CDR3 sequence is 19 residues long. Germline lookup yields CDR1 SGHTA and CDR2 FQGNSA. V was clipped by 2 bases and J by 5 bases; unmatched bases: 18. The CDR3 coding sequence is TGTGCCAGCAGCTTAAGGGCGGGGGGCGTCGGGCAGGGAAGAGATACGCAGTATTTT. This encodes CASSLRAGGVGQGRDTQYF. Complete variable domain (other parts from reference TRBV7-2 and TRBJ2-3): GAGVSQSPSNKVTEKGKDVELRCDPISGHTALYWYRQSLGQGLEFLIYFQGNSAPDKSGLPSDRFSAERTGGSVSTLTIQRTQQEDSAVYLCASSLRAGGVGQGRDTQYFGPGTRLTVL.

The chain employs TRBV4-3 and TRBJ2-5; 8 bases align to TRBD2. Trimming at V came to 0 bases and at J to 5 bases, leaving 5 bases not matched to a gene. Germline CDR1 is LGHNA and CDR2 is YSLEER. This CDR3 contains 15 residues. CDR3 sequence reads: CASSQERTSPETQYF. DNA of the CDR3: TGCGCCAGCAGCCAAGAAAGGACTAGCCCCGAGACCCAGTACTTC.

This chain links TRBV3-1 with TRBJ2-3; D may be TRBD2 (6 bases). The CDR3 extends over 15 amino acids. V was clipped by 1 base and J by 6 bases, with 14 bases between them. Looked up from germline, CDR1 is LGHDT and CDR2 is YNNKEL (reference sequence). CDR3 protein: CASSQGSQGRDTQYF. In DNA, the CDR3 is TGTGCCAGCAGCCAAGGTTCCCAAGGGAGGGATACGCAGTATTTT.